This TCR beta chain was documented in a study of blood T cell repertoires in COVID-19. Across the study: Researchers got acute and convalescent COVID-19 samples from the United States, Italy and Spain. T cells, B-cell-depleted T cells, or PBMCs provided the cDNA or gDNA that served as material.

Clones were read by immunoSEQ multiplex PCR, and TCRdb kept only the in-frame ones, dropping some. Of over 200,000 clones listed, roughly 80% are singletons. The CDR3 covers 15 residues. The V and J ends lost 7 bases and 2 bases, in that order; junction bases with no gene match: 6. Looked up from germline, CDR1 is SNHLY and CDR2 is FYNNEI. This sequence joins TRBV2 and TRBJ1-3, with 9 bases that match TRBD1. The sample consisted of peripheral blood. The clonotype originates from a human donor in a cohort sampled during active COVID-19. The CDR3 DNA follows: TGTGCCAGCAACGCGTACAGGGGGCCTGGAAACACCATATATTTT. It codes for CASNAYRGPGNTIYF. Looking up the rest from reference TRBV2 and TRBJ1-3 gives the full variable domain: EPEVTQTPSHQVTQMGQEVILRCVPISNHLYFYWYRQILGQKVEFLVSFYNNEISEKSEIFDDQFSVERPDGSNFTLKIRSTKLEDSAMYFCASNAYRGPGNTIYFGEGSWLTVV.